The clone carrying this TCR beta chain was counted ten times or more. From RNA transcripts, TCR beta CDR3 regions were amplified. The TCR CDR3 was amplified in a first-round RT-PCR using the HTBI primer set. TCRdb analysed the multiplex PCR reads with MiXCR anew, one entry per CDR3 protein. The data show about 420,000 distinct CDR3 sequences, approximately 15% seen once. In germline, CDR1 is KGHDR, CDR2 SFDVKD. The CDR3 is 17 amino acids. V lost 4 bases and J 1 base, leaving 13 bases between the germline ends. The source of the sample is a study of T cells in Graves' hyperthyroidism and ophthalmopathy. As for the study in general: Staff took peripheral blood when the initial diagnosis was made, before any treatment began.

The chain recombines TRBV24-1 with TRBJ2-6; a weak D match, TRBD1 (5 bases). Sequenced sample: blood. The sequence derives from a woman younger than 35 with Graves' hyperthyroidism. For the CDR3, the DNA is TGTGCCACCAGTGACGACAGTTCCGGATCTGGGGCCAACGTCCTGACTTTC. Protein: CATSDDSSGSGANVLTF.